This record concerns one T cell receptor beta chain sequence. The antigen remains undetermined. The record originates from a study of regulatory T cells in long-lasting Graves disease. As to time point: persistent/refractory GD, antithyroid drugs over 5 years with positive TRAb. PBMCs were the source of the RNA used for TCR sequencing. This CDR3 comprises 12 residues. V lost 6 bases, J lost 2 bases, and 7 bases lay in between. CDR1 LNHDA and CDR2 SQIVND come from the germline V gene (reference sequence). Library construction for TCR beta used iRepertoire HTBI primers and Arm-PCR of CDR3 regions. Original data processing: The samples yielded roughly 64 TRBV and around 14 TRBJ segments. TCRdb re-called the multiplex PCR reads through MiXCR, storing one row per CDR3 protein. These V and J calls derive from TCRdb rather than the authors' analysis. The data contain 400,000 to 450,000 distinct CDR3 sequences, about 25% of them singletons.

Study results and caveats: A reduction in accuracy may have resulted from the small sample size. With persistent disease, TRBV28, TRBJ1-2 and TRBJ2-5 were the favored segments. A greater number of public clonotypes (around 2,700) was shared by persistent patients than by new patients (about 960).

This specimen was peripheral blood mononuclear cells (PBMCs), taken when the disease was refractory, from a patient treated with antithyroid drugs. This TCR was sampled from a female donor with Graves disease. The chain links TRBV19 to TRBJ1-2, with TRBD1 as a possible D gene (5 bases). DNA of the CDR3: TGTGCCAGTAGGGGACGGAACTATGGCTACACCTTC. The encoded protein is CASRGRNYGYTF.